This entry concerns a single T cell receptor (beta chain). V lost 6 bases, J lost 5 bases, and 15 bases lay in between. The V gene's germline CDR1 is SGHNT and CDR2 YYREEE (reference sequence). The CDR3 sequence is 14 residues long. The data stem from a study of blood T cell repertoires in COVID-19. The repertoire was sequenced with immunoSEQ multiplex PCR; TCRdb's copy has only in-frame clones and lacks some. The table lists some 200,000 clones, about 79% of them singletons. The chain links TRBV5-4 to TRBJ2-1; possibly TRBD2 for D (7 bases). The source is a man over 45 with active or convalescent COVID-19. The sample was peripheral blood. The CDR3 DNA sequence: TGTGCCAGCAACCACGGGGGGCCGAACAATGAGCAGTTCTTC. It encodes CASNHGGPNNEQFF.